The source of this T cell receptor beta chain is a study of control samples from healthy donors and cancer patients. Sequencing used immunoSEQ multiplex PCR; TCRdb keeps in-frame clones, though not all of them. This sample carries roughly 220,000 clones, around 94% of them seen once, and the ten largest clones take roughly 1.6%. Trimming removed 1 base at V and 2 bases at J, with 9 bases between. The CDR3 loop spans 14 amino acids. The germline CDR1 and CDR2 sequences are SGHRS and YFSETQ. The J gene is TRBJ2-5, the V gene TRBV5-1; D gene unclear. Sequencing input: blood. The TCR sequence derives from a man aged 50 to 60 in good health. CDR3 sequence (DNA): TGCGCCAGCAGCTTGTTACAGCTTCAAGAGACCCAGTACTTC. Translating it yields CASSLLQLQETQYF.